These T cell receptor beta chains were read from a single sample in a study of cytomegalovirus exposure and HLA in healthy donors. Repertoires were generated with immunoSEQ multiplex PCR, while TCRdb's copy carries only in-frame clones and drops some. The sample contains approximately 170,000 clones, around 77% of which appear only once. Material for sequencing was PBMCs. These receptors all come from a woman between 18 and 29 years old in good health and CMV-seronegative. The CDR3 runs from the conserved cysteine through the conserved F or W. The D gene is left open where the match is weak. Clone size, where shown, is once, few, many, or a class for clones that have expanded.

abundance | j_gene | v_gene | d_gene | CDR3nt | CDR3aa
once | TRBJ2-1 | TRBV14 | . | TGTGCCAGCAAGGGGCGGGATACCTACAATGAGCAGTTCTTC | CASKGRDTYNEQFF
. | TRBJ1-4 | TRBV20-1 | . | TGCAGCCCCACCCGGAATGAAAAACTGTTTTTT | CSPTRNEKLFF
. | TRBJ1-1 | TRBV30 | . | TGTGCCTGGGAGCCTTACACTGAAGCTTTCTTT | CAWEPYTEAFF
. | TRBJ1-4 | TRBV19 | TRBD1 | TGTGCCAGTAGTACTAGACAGGGGTCGGATGAAAAACTGTTTTTT | CASSTRQGSDEKLFF
. | TRBJ1-5 | TRBV28 | TRBD1 | TGTGCCAGCAGTTTTTCTCCCCGACAGGGAACGAGCAATCAGCCCCAGCATTTT | CASSFSPRQGTSNQPQHF
. | TRBJ1-6 | TRBV19 | TRBD1 | TGTGCCAGTAGAGGACAGGGTGGCTCACCCCTCCACTTT | CASRGQGGSPLHF
. | TRBJ1-1 | TRBV5-5 | TRBD1 | TGTGCCAGCAGCATGACAGGGTCCACTGAAGCTTTCTTT | CASSMTGSTEAFF
. | TRBJ2-2 | TRBV19 | TRBD1 | TGTGCCAGTAGGGGACAGGGGAGGATCGGGGAGCTGTTTTTT | CASRGQGRIGELFF
. | TRBJ1-1 | TRBV5-5 | . | TGTGCCAGCAGCTTGGGGGGCGAAAACACTGAAGCTTTCTTT | CASSLGGENTEAFF
. | TRBJ2-1 | TRBV7-3 | . | TGTGCCAGCAGTCCCGCTGGCAGCTCCTACAATGAGCAGTTCTTC | CASSPAGSSYNEQFF
. | TRBJ2-3 | TRBV27 | TRBD2 | TGTGCCAGCAGTTTGGGGGGGTCTGATACGCAGTATTTT | CASSLGGSDTQYF
. | TRBJ1-4 | TRBV4-3 | . | TGCGCCAGCAGCCAAGAACAGGGTCACGAAAAACTGTTTTTT | CASSQEQGHEKLFF
. | TRBJ2-2 | TRBV7-2 | TRBD1 | TGTGCCAGCAGCTTGGGACAGGGGGGCGGGGAGCTGTTTTTT | CASSLGQGGGELFF
. | TRBJ1-1 | TRBV5-1 | . | TGCGCCAGCAGCTTCTCAGGGATTGACACTGAAGCTTTCTTT | CASSFSGIDTEAFF
. | TRBJ1-6 | TRBV28 | . | TGTGCCAGCAACATACGGACACCGTTAAATTCACCCCTCCACTTT | CASNIRTPLNSPLHF
once | TRBJ2-7 | TRBV4-1 | TRBD1 | TGCGCCAGCAGCCAAGACATCCGGGACAGATCAAGAGAGCAGTACTTC | CASSQDIRDRSREQYF
. | TRBJ1-5 | TRBV19 | TRBD1 | TGTGCCAGTACCGTGGGGACAGATAGCAATCAGCCCCAGCATTTT | CASTVGTDSNQPQHF
. | TRBJ2-1 | TRBV7-9 | TRBD1 | TGTGCCAGCAGCTTAGACTACAGGGGTGTAAATGAGCAGTTCTTC | CASSLDYRGVNEQFF
. | TRBJ1-6 | TRBV27 | . | TGTGCCAGCAGTTCGGGGGGTGGGGCCCTCCACTTT | CASSSGGGALHF
. | TRBJ1-5 | TRBV5-5 | . | TGTGCCAGCAGCTTAGAGGGAGGTCAGCCCCAGCATTTT | CASSLEGGQPQHF
. | TRBJ1-6 | TRBV6-5 | . | TGTGCCAGCAGTGTCTCTGGTTCAGCCCTCCACTTT | CASSVSGSALHF
. | TRBJ2-1 | TRBV6-6 | TRBD2 | TGTGCCAGCAGTTACTGGACTAGCGGGTACTACAATGAGCAGTTCTTC | CASSYWTSGYYNEQFF
. | TRBJ1-1 | TRBV4-2 | TRBD1 | TGTGCCAGCAGCCGGACAGGATCCACTGAAGCTTTCTTT | CASSRTGSTEAFF
. | TRBJ1-1 | TRBV6-6 | TRBD1 | TGTGCCAGCAGTGCCCTGGGACAGGAATACACTGAAGCTTTCTTT | CASSALGQEYTEAFF
. | TRBJ1-1 | TRBV14 | TRBD1 | TGTGCCAGCAGCCAGTCGGGACAGGGTATATACACTGAAGCTTTCTTT | CASSQSGQGIYTEAFF
. | TRBJ2-7 | TRBV9 | . | TGTGCCAGCAGCGTAGGATCTAGCGTTGGCTACGAGCAGTACTTC | CASSVGSSVGYEQYF
few | TRBJ1-1 | TRBV9 | . | TGTGCCAGCAGCGTAGCCAGGGGTGGGACTGAAGCTTTCTTT | CASSVARGGTEAFF
. | TRBJ2-7 | TRBV10-1 | . | TGCGCCAGCAGTGAGGGCAGGGGCCCCTACGAGCAGTACTTC | CASSEGRGPYEQYF
. | TRBJ2-1 | TRBV30 | . | TGTGCCTGGAGTGTAGAGAACAATGAGCAGTTCTTC | CAWSVENNEQFF
. | TRBJ2-5 | TRBV7-2 | . | TGTGCCAGCAGCTTAGAGGTTAGCTATTTCCAAGAGACCCAGTACTTC | CASSLEVSYFQETQYF
. | TRBJ1-6 | TRBV6-5 | TRBD1 | TGTGCCAGCAGTCCCGGACAGGGCTTTAATTCACCCCTCCACTTT | CASSPGQGFNSPLHF
few | TRBJ1-6 | TRBV28 | . | TGTGCCAGCAGGATTACAGGGAGCTCCTATAATTCACCCCTCCACTTT | CASRITGSSYNSPLHF
. | TRBJ2-5 | TRBV7-3 | . | TGTGCCAGCAGCTTAGCGGGGCGGCAGGAGACCCAGTACTTC | CASSLAGRQETQYF
. | TRBJ1-4 | TRBV13 | . | TGTGCCAGCAGCCTTCGACATATTAATGAAAAACTGTTTTTT | CASSLRHINEKLFF
. | TRBJ2-3 | TRBV10-1 | TRBD2 | TGCGCCAGCAGTGACATTAGCGGGAGCGACACAGATACGCAGTATTTT | CASSDISGSDTDTQYF
few | TRBJ2-1 | TRBV7-2 | TRBD2 | TGTGCCAGCAGCCCCGATAGTAGCGGGGTAAATGAGCAGTTCTTC | CASSPDSSGVNEQFF
. | TRBJ1-1 | TRBV5-1 | . | TGCGCCAGCAGCTTGGAAGGTGGCGGGGTGAACACTGAAGCTTTCTTT | CASSLEGGGVNTEAFF
. | TRBJ1-1 | TRBV4-3 | . | TGCGCCAGCAGCCAGTCGCGGGACGGCTCCGGGAACACTGAAGCTTTCTTT | CASSQSRDGSGNTEAFF
. | TRBJ2-1 | TRBV30 | TRBD1 | TGTGCCCCCCCCGGACAGGGGCCTTACAATGAGCAGTTCTTC | CAPPGQGPYNEQFF
. | TRBJ2-2 | TRBV27 | . | TGTGCCAGCAGTTTATCGGCCATAGGACAGTTCACCGGGGAGCTGTTTTTT | CASSLSAIGQFTGELFF
few | TRBJ1-3 | TRBV5-8 | . | TGTGCCAGCAGCTTGAGGTGGGAGCGGAACACCATATATTTT | CASSLRWERNTIYF
. | TRBJ2-6 | TRBV18 | TRBD1 | TGTGCCAGCTCACCAGGCTTAGTCGGGACAGGGTCCGGGGCCAACGTCCTGACTTTC | CASSPGLVGTGSGANVLTF